Listed here is a single T cell receptor (beta chain). The target antigen is unknown. The sample is drawn from a study of radiotherapy plus CTLA-4 blockade in lung cancer. Study-level points and caveats: The best prediction of response reportedly came from early blood T cell clone dynamics, with interferon-beta. Some TCR clones had been derived from tumors. These clones expanded in peripheral blood after radiotherapy plus ipilimumab.

The CDR3 spans 17 residues. With 5 bases clipped from V and 10 bases from J, the junction kept 15 bases outside the gene matches. CDR1 is SGHAT, CDR2 FQNNGV, per germline. Focal radiation plus CTLA-4 blockade with ipilimumab was administered to patients who had chemo-refractory metastatic non-small-cell lung cancer. Produced via immunoSEQ multiplex PCR; TCRdb's table is partial and in-frame only. The sample yields 80,000 to 95,000 clones, around four fifths seen once. The sample here was peripheral blood, taken from a patient treated with radiotherapy plus ipilimumab. The TCR was taken from a human donor with non-small cell lung cancer who had stable disease on radiotherapy plus ipilimumab. The gene calls are TRBV11-2 and TRBJ1-6; 9 bases are a match to TRBD1. Here the CDR3 reads CASSLSFSGQGRSPLHF. DNA of the CDR3: TGTGCCAGCAGCCTTTCCTTTTCAGGACAGGGGAGGTCACCCCTCCACTTT.